This T cell receptor beta chain was captured in a study of blood T cells in healthy people across ages. The study's findings and limits: Per million T cells, the diversity of TCR beta decreased roughly linearly as age advanced.

Using a J-beta primer mix together with a sample-barcoded 5' primer, a second PCR was run for roughly 7 to 11 cycles. TCRdb reprocessed the 5' RACE reads via MiXCR and lists one record per CDR3 protein. Of 750,000 to 1,000,000 distinct CDR3 sequences listed, just under 30% are singletons. The V gene's germline CDR1 is LGHNA and CDR2 YSLEER. This CDR3 has 16 amino acids. To note about this clonotype: Antigen unknown.

Approximately 10 milliliters was the volume of peripheral blood drawn from each donor. These data also formed part of another study, on T cells of mothers and their children.

Sequencing used blood. The chain carries TRBV4-3 and TRBJ2-1, with a possible D match to TRBD1 (6 bases). Gene TRBJ2-7 matches the end of the DNA better, so the J call may be wrong. This TCR came from a woman in her forties in good health. The CDR3, as DNA: TGCGCCAGCAGCCAAGATGGGCAGGGGTGGTACAATGAGCAGTACTTC. Amino acid sequence: CASSQDGQGWYNEQYF.